Listed below are T cell receptor beta chains from one sample, sequenced in a study of blood T cell repertoires in COVID-19. Profiled with immunoSEQ multiplex PCR; TCRdb holds only in-frame clones, not every one. The sample holds 89,000 or so clones, 85% seen once. Source material: peripheral blood. Receptors originate from a man older than 75 with acute or convalescent COVID-19. The CDR3 runs from the conserved cysteine through the conserved F or W. The order of the fields is clone size, V gene, J gene, D gene, CDR3 DNA, CDR3 protein. A D gene is named only where the DNA matches it firmly. Rows give clone size only sometimes, using once, few, many, or a class for an expanded clone.

size: NA
V: TRBV30
J: TRBJ2-1
D: NA
DNA: TGTGCCTGGAGGGCAATTGACAGCAGCGACAATGAGCAGTTCTTC
CDR3: CAWRAIDSSDNEQFF

size: NA
V: TRBV6-5
J: TRBJ2-6
D: NA
DNA: TGTGCCAGCACATCTAAGCCCTCTGGGGCCAACGTCCTGACTTTC
CDR3: CASTSKPSGANVLTF

size: NA
V: TRBV7-3
J: TRBJ2-1
D: NA
DNA: TGTGCCAGCAGCTTCGGGGGACAGAGCAATGAGCAGTTCTTC
CDR3: CASSFGGQSNEQFF

size: NA
V: TRBV28
J: TRBJ1-2
D: NA
DNA: TGTGCCACCGGGATAATCGGGTATGGCTACACCTTC
CDR3: CATGIIGYGYTF

size: NA
V: TRBV11-2
J: TRBJ2-7
D: TRBD2
DNA: TGTGCCAGCAGCTTATCTAGCGGGGGGTTGTACGAGCAGTACTTC
CDR3: CASSLSSGGLYEQYF

size: NA
V: TRBV7-3
J: TRBJ1-4
D: NA
DNA: TGTGCCAGCAGCCCCCGGGGGGGAACTAATGAAAAACTGTTTTTT
CDR3: CASSPRGGTNEKLFF

size: once
V: TRBV27
J: TRBJ1-4
D: NA
DNA: TGTGCCAGCAGTGTAGGGAGCGGAAGAAATGAAAAACTGTTTTTT
CDR3: CASSVGSGRNEKLFF

size: NA
V: TRBV6-5
J: TRBJ2-7
D: TRBD1
DNA: TGTGCCAGCACCGGGGACAGGGGTAGGTACGAGCAGTACTTC
CDR3: CASTGDRGRYEQYF

size: NA
V: TRBV14
J: TRBJ2-6
D: NA
DNA: TGTGCCAGCAGCGTCCCCGGGATAAGAGGGGCCAACGTCCTGACTTTC
CDR3: CASSVPGIRGANVLTF

size: NA
V: TRBV28
J: TRBJ2-7
D: NA
DNA: TGTGCCAGCAGCCCCCACCTAGCGTACGAGCAGTACTTC
CDR3: CASSPHLAYEQYF

size: few
V: TRBV12-3/TRBV12-4
J: TRBJ1-5
D: NA
DNA: TGTGCCAGCAGTTCGTGGACAAGCCAGCATTTT
CDR3: CASSSWTSQHF

size: NA
V: TRBV2
J: TRBJ2-3
D: TRBD2
DNA: TGTGCCATACTAGCGGGGGGCCGATTGGATACGCAGTATTTT
CDR3: CAILAGGRLDTQYF

size: NA
V: TRBV24-1
J: TRBJ2-1
D: NA
DNA: TGTGCCACCAGTGATCGGGGGTTCACCTACAATGAGCAGTTCTTC
CDR3: CATSDRGFTYNEQFF

size: NA
V: TRBV4-1
J: TRBJ2-3
D: TRBD2
DNA: TGCGCCAGCAGCCCCGAGAAGACTAGCGGGAACACAGATACGCAGTATTTT
CDR3: CASSPEKTSGNTDTQYF

size: NA
V: TRBV27
J: TRBJ2-5
D: TRBD2
DNA: TGTGCCAGCAGTGGAAGACGGAGCGGGAGGGGAGAGACCCAGTACTTC
CDR3: CASSGRRSGRGETQYF

size: NA
V: TRBV4-1
J: TRBJ1-1
D: TRBD1
DNA: TGCGCCAGCAGCCAACACCCCGGGACAGTAAACACTGAAGCTTTCTTT
CDR3: CASSQHPGTVNTEAFF

size: few
V: TRBV28
J: TRBJ1-2
D: NA
DNA: TGTGCCAGCGGGGACACCACTAACTATGGCTACACCTTC
CDR3: CASGDTTNYGYTF

size: NA
V: TRBV5-1
J: TRBJ2-4
D: NA
DNA: TGCGCCAGCAGCTTGGCCAAGAGGTCCGGGAGCTCGGGAAACATTCAGTACTTC
CDR3: CASSLAKRSGSSGNIQYF

size: few
V: TRBV19
J: TRBJ1-4
D: NA
DNA: TGTGCCAGTAAAAAGGGAGATGCAACTAATGAAAAACTGTTTTTT
CDR3: CASKKGDATNEKLFF

size: NA
V: TRBV19
J: TRBJ2-1
D: NA
DNA: TGTGCCAGTAGTAGGACCGGGAGTAACAATGAGCAGTTCTTC
CDR3: CASSRTGSNNEQFF

size: NA
V: TRBV6-5
J: TRBJ2-1
D: TRBD2
DNA: TGTGCCAGCAGTTATCTAGCGGGAGGGGAGAATGAGCAGTTCTTC
CDR3: CASSYLAGGENEQFF

size: NA
V: TRBV7-9
J: TRBJ1-2
D: NA
DNA: TGTGCCAGCAGCTTAGTCCCGGGTGGCTATGGCTACACCTTC
CDR3: CASSLVPGGYGYTF

size: NA
V: TRBV5-1
J: TRBJ1-4
D: NA
DNA: TGCGCCAGCAGCTTAATGCCGGGAACTAATGAAAAACTGTTTTTT
CDR3: CASSLMPGTNEKLFF